A single sample is the source of the 17 T cell receptor beta chains below, sequenced in a study of blood T cell repertoires in COVID-19. Some clones are missing from TCRdb's copy, which holds only in-frame ones; the method was immunoSEQ multiplex PCR. This sample has roughly 400,000 clones, with 88% found just once. Source material: PBMCs or T cells enriched from blood (not recorded which). The origin of the receptors is a woman younger than 30 who had been exposed to COVID-19.

The sample holds many counts of this clone. The chain uses TRBV5-6 and TRBJ2-1, with D perhaps TRBD2 (5 bases). The CDR3 loop spans 14 amino acids. Looked up from germline, CDR1 is SGHDT and CDR2 is YYEEEE. Trimming shortened V by 4 bases and J by 6 bases, and 14 bases separated the two germline ends. The CDR3 coding sequence is TGTGCCAGCAGCCTCGGGTGGAGCGGCAATGAGCAGTTCTTC. It codes for CASSLGWSGNEQFF.

J is TRBJ2-7 and V is TRBV5-8; TRBD2 is a possible D gene (5 bases). The ends were cut back, 0 bases at V and 3 bases at J, with 13 bases in the middle. CDR3 size: 15 residues. Germline assignment: CDR1 SGHTS and CDR2 YDEGEE. For the CDR3, the DNA is TGTGCCAGCAGCTTGGGTTTAGGGAGCGGCTACGAGCAGTACTTC. Protein sequence: CASSLGLGSGYEQYF.

This rearrangement joins TRBV28 to TRBJ2-7; D remains unclear. Germline V gene data show CDR1 as MDHEN and CDR2 as SYDVKM. With 10 bases removed from V and 0 bases from J, the gap between germline ends came to 10 bases. This CDR3 has 12 amino acids. The DNA of the CDR3 is TGTGCCATTCAAACTGGCTCCTACGAGCAGTACTTC. Encoded protein: CAIQTGSYEQYF. Complete variable domain (other parts from reference TRBV28 and TRBJ2-7): DVKVTQSSRYLVKRTGEKVFLECVQDMDHENMFWYRQDPGLGLRLIYFSYDVKMKEKGDIPEGYSVSREKKERFSLILESASTNQTSMYLCAIQTGSYEQYFGPGTRLTVT.

This chain links TRBV6-4 with TRBJ2-1; D is perhaps TRBD1 (6 bases). CDR3 size: 15 residues. Germline-derived CDR1 and CDR2 are MRHNA and SNTAGT. V was pared by 2 bases and J by 3 bases, with 11 bases between. CDR3 loop: CASSDGRGFYNEQFF. The CDR3 DNA reads as TGTGCCAGCAGTGACGGCAGGGGTTTCTACAATGAGCAGTTCTTC.

This chain links TRBV6-6 with TRBJ1-6; D remains ambiguous. The CDR3 totals 13 residues. The V gene lost 4 bases and the J gene lost 6 bases, with 7 bases spanning the gap. Germline V gene data show CDR1 as MNHNY and CDR2 as SVGAGI (reference sequence). The CDR3 DNA follows: TGTGCCAGCAGTTCGTTCGTTAATTCACCCCTCCACTTT. This encodes CASSSFVNSPLHF.

This sequence joins TRBV5-1 and TRBJ1-5, with D maybe TRBD1 (6 bases). CDR3 length equals 15 residues. The V gene's germline CDR1 is SGHRS and CDR2 YFSETQ. Trimming removed 1 base at V and 1 base at J, with 9 bases between. In DNA, the CDR3 is TGCGCCAGCAGCTTGTTGGGGGCCAGCAATCAGCCCCAGCATTTT. Its protein is CASSLLGASNQPQHF.

The chain is built from TRBV19 and TRBJ1-1; the D is unclear. CDR1 and CDR2 from the germline V gene are LNHDA and SQIVND (reference sequence). There are 14 residues in the CDR3. Trimming cost V 3 bases and J 1 base, with 9 bases left between them. The CDR3 is CASSIGLENTEAFF. The CDR3 DNA reads as TGTGCCAGTAGTATCGGGTTGGAGAACACTGAAGCTTTCTTT.

The chain joins TRBV11-2 to TRBJ2-1; 10 bases line up with TRBD1. This CDR3 is 16 amino acids long. Germline V gives CDR1 SGHAT, CDR2 FQNNGV. After removal of 2 bases from V and 7 bases from J, the junction contained 8 bases not matched to a gene. CDR3 in DNA: TGTGCCAGCAGCTTACCCGGGACAGGGGAGTCGAATGAGCAGTTCTTC. Translated: CASSLPGTGESNEQFF.

The V gene is TRBV4-1, the J gene TRBJ2-3; 11 bases are a match to TRBD2. J gave up 3 bases and V 1 base, and 3 bases lay outside the gene matches. The CDR3 covers 16 residues. Looked up from germline, CDR1 is MGHRA and CDR2 is YSYEKL. CDR3 nucleotide sequence: TGCGCCAGCAGCCAAGGTCCTAGCGGGGGGACAGATACGCAGTATTTT. Its translation: CASSQGPSGGTDTQYF.

V is TRBV28 and J is TRBJ2-7; possible D gene TRBD2, 5 bases. This CDR3 has 16 residues. Trimming pared 6 bases from V and 2 bases from J, leaving 20 bases between. Per germline, CDR1 MDHEN and CDR2 SYDVKM. CDR3 residues: CASSRVERSLTYEQYF. CDR3 bases: TGTGCCAGCAGCCGTGTTGAGCGGTCACTGACCTACGAGCAGTACTTC.

The rearrangement uses TRBV18 and TRBJ1-6; perhaps TRBD1 as D (6 bases). The germline CDR1 and CDR2 sequences are KGHSH and LQKENI. The CDR3 sequence is 14 residues long. V was trimmed by 4 bases and J by 7 bases, leaving 11 bases between them. CDR3 in DNA: TGTGCCAGCTCACTACAGGGAGCGAATTCACCCCTCCACTTT. Its translation: CASSLQGANSPLHF.

The chain links TRBV14 to TRBJ1-4; D is unresolved. Trimming cost V 0 bases and J 6 bases, with 8 bases left between them. Germline V CDR1 and CDR2: SGHDN, FVKESK. There are 14 residues in the CDR3. CDR3 sequence: CASSQDFTDEKLFF. In nucleotides, the CDR3 is TGTGCCAGCAGCCAAGATTTTACAGATGAAAAACTGTTTTTT.

The chain links TRBV28 to TRBJ2-7, with 9 bases identical to TRBD2. The germline V gene encodes CDR1 MDHEN and CDR2 SYDVKM. J gave up 2 bases and V 2 bases, and 4 bases lay outside the gene matches. This CDR3 has 15 amino acids. In nucleotides, the CDR3 is TGTGCCAGCAGTTTAGAGACTAGCGGAACCTACGAGCAGTACTTC. Translating gives CASSLETSGTYEQYF.

The chain couples TRBV9 to TRBJ2-4, with 12 bases aligning to TRBD2. With V trimmed by 4 bases and J by 4 bases, 6 bases remained unmatched. Germline V gives CDR1 SGDLS, CDR2 YYNGEE. The CDR3 consists of 16 residues. CDR3 DNA: TGTGCCAGCAGCCAGACTAGCGGGAGAGAAAAAAACATTCAGTACTTC. This encodes CASSQTSGREKNIQYF.

The chain recombines TRBV3-1 (or the pseudogene TRBV3-2) with TRBJ2-1; no clear D gene. Germline values: CDR1 LGHDT, CDR2 YNNKEL (reference sequence). Trimming shortened V by 3 bases and J by 9 bases, and 9 bases separated the two germline ends. This CDR3 comprises 12 residues. CDR3 sequence (DNA): TGTGCCAGCAGCCATTTAGCCAGTGAGCAGTTCTTC. Translating gives CASSHLASEQFF.

This sequence joins TRBV25-1 and TRBJ1-2; 10 nucleotides line up with TRBD1. The CDR3 is made up of 18 amino acids. V lost 0 bases, J lost 6 bases, and 13 bases stayed unmatched. Germline CDR1 and CDR2: MGHDK and SYGVNS. The CDR3 here is CASSEYFWTGGMGHGYTF. In DNA form, the CDR3 reads TGTGCCAGCAGTGAATATTTTTGGACAGGGGGAATGGGTCATGGCTACACCTTC.

For the CDR3, the DNA is TGCGCCAGCAGCCAAGAGAGACGACAGAGTGATGAAAAACTGTTTTTT. This gives the protein CASSQERRQSDEKLFF. The chain joins TRBV4-3 to TRBJ1-4; tentatively, D is TRBD1 (5 bases). Trimming pared 0 bases from V and 6 bases from J, leaving 14 bases between. The CDR3 consists of 16 residues. The germline V gene has CDR1 LGHNA and CDR2 YSLEER.